These T cell receptor beta chains were read from a single sample in a study of T-cell reconstitution after alpha-beta-depleted transplantation in children. A single record per CDR3 protein comes from TCRdb applying MiXCR to the PCR reads. The sample includes 490,000 or so distinct CDR3 sequences, 12% of them seen just once. Sequenced material: PBMCs from the stem cell graft donor, taken from the stem cell graft. The source is a human donor who donated a stem cell graft to a child with combined immunodeficiency. CDR3s include the opening cysteine and the closing phenylalanine or tryptophan. The order of the fields is clone size, D gene, J gene, V gene, CDR3 DNA, CDR3 protein. A D gene is named only where the DNA matches it firmly. The size field is filled for only some rows; it gives once, few, many or a size class.

. . TRBJ2-3 TRBV20-1 TGCAGTGCTATTAACCCTACCCGCGGAGATACGCAGTATTTT CSAINPTRGDTQYF
few TRBD2 TRBJ2-1 TRBV13 TGTGCCAGCAGCTCGGTAGGACTAGCGGGGGAGGAGCAGTTCTTC CASSSVGLAGEEQFF
few . TRBJ2-1 TRBV5-6 TGTGCCAGCAGCCCTTGGACCCCTCGCAATGAGCAGTTCTTC CASSPWTPRNEQFF
. TRBD1 TRBJ2-1 TRBV19 TGTGCCAGTAGTACGACAGGGGTGCATGAGCAGTTCTTC CASSTTGVHEQFF
many . TRBJ2-3 TRBV3-1 TGTGCCAGCAGCCAAAGCCCCCGGGATGGAGGCGATACGCAGTATTTT CASSQSPRDGGDTQYF
. TRBD2 TRBJ2-3 TRBV5-1 TGCGCCAGCAGCTTGTCTAGCGGGCCAACCACAGATACGCAGTATTTT CASSLSSGPTTDTQYF
many . TRBJ1-4 TRBV5-1 TGCGCCAGCAGCAACGGACCCGGACGGGAACTGTTTTTT CASSNGPGRELFF
. . TRBJ2-1 TRBV5-6 TGTGCCAGCAGCTTAATCCGCGGGATCTCCTACAATGAGCAGTTCTTC CASSLIRGISYNEQFF
many . TRBJ2-5 TRBV7-2 TGTGCCAGCAGCTTTTTGAGGGGGGGACGCGAGACCCAGTACTTC CASSFLRGGRETQYF
many . TRBJ2-1 TRBV5-1 TGTGCCAGCAGCTTTGGGCGGAACAATGAGCAGTTCTTC CASSFGRNNEQFF
many TRBD2 TRBJ2-7 TRBV12-3/TRBV12-4 TGTGCCAGCAGTTCTTCTCAGCGGGAGGTACTCGAGCAGTACTTC CASSSSQREVLEQYF
few . TRBJ1-1 TRBV4-3 TGCGCCAGCAGCCAAGATCTGTCCAGTGAAGCTTTCTTT CASSQDLSSEAFF
few TRBD2 TRBJ2-7 TRBV18 TGTGCCAGCTCACCAAACCAGATGACTAGCGGGGGGCCCTACGAGCAGTACTTC CASSPNQMTSGGPYEQYF
. TRBD2 TRBJ2-1 TRBV7-2 TGTGCCAGCAGCTTCGGGACTAGCGGGAGTAGTGAGCAGTTCTTC CASSFGTSGSSEQFF
many . TRBJ2-3 TRBV7-2 TGTGCCAGCAGCGCTACCCCAGATACGCAGTATTTT CASSATPDTQYF
few . TRBJ2-1 TRBV24-1 TGTGCCACCAGTGATGGCTTGGCAGGTCATAGGTACAATGAGCAGTTCTTC CATSDGLAGHRYNEQFF
. TRBD2 TRBJ2-5 TRBV4-2 TGTGCCAGCAGCCAAGGCCCGGGGGGGCTCGAAGAGACCCAGTACTTC CASSQGPGGLEETQYF
. . TRBJ2-2 TRBV12-3/TRBV12-4 TGTGCCAGCAGTTTAAGGGGTTGGAACACCGGGGAGCTGTTTTTT CASSLRGWNTGELFF
. . TRBJ1-6 TRBV7-9 TGTGCCAGCAGCTTGGTCAGGGATGGACCCCTCCACTTT CASSLVRDGPLHF
. TRBD1 TRBJ2-7 TRBV27 TGTGCCAGCAGGCGGACAGGCGCTAGAGAGCAGTACTTC CASRRTGAREQYF
many TRBD1 TRBJ1-1 TRBV12-3/TRBV12-4 TGTGCCAGCAGTACATACAGGGGAGGCACTGAAGCTTTCTTT CASSTYRGGTEAFF
. . TRBJ2-5 TRBV6-2/TRBV6-3 TGTGCCAGCAGTCCAGCGGAGTTACAAGAGACCCAGTACTTC CASSPAELQETQYF
many . TRBJ2-2 TRBV4-2 TGTGCCAGCAGCCAAGACTCCCTACGGGAGCTGTTTTTT CASSQDSLRELFF
. . TRBJ2-7 TRBV7-9 TGTGCCAGCACCGACCCGGGGCGGGCCTACGAGCAGTACTTC CASTDPGRAYEQYF
once TRBD1 TRBJ2-1 TRBV12-5 TGTGCTAGTGGTTTGGCTCTCGGGACAGGGGATAACAATGAGCAGTTCTTC CASGLALGTGDNNEQFF
few . TRBJ2-4 TRBV30 TGTGCCCTTACGTACCGGGCAGCCAAAAACATTCAGTACTTC CALTYRAAKNIQYF
many . TRBJ2-1 TRBV12-3/TRBV12-4 TGTGCCAGCAGTTCCGGGGACAATGAGCAGTTCTTC CASSSGDNEQFF
few . TRBJ2-1 TRBV5-1 TGCGCCAGCAGCTTGGGGGTGTTCAGGGAGGCCAGCTACAATGAGCAGTTCTTC CASSLGVFREASYNEQFF
. . TRBJ1-1 TRBV3-1 TGTGCCAGCAGCCCCCTGTTGACAGGTCGAGCCTCTGAAGCTTTCTTT CASSPLLTGRASEAFF
many TRBD1 TRBJ1-2 TRBV29-1 TGCAGCGTTGCAGACTGGGACAGGGGATCCTATGGCTACACCTTC CSVADWDRGSYGYTF
few . TRBJ2-3 TRBV7-2 TGTGCCAGCAGTCTAGTGGGGTGGATCACAGATACGCAGTATTTT CASSLVGWITDTQYF
. . TRBJ2-1 TRBV5-6 TGTGCCAGCAGCTGGACTACTAAGGGACAGTTCTTC CASSWTTKGQFF
few . TRBJ2-7 TRBV12-3/TRBV12-4 TGTGCCAGCAGGCCCGGAGGAGCATCCTACGAGCAGTACTTC CASRPGGASYEQYF
many TRBD2 TRBJ2-3 TRBV7-2 TGTGCCAGCAGCTTACGCCAGAAGCGGGCGGGGGGCACAGATACGCAGTATTTT CASSLRQKRAGGTDTQYF
few TRBD2 TRBJ2-7 TRBV7-8 TGTGCCAGCAGCTTATATGAGCGGGGGGGCCTCTACGAGCAGTACTTC CASSLYERGGLYEQYF
few TRBD1 TRBJ1-3 TRBV5-1 TGCGCCAGCAGCTTAGCGGGACAGAGCTCTGGAAACACCATATATTTT CASSLAGQSSGNTIYF
. . TRBJ2-7 TRBV6-5 TGTGCCAGCAGTTACTCTGACAGGTTATACGAGCAGTACTTC CASSYSDRLYEQYF
once TRBD2 TRBJ2-1 TRBV5-3 TGTGCCAGAAGGGACGGACTAGCAGGCAATGAGCAGTTCTTC CARRDGLAGNEQFF
many TRBD2 TRBJ2-1 TRBV6-5 TGTGCCAGCAGTTACTCGATAGCGGGGGGGTACAATGAGCAGTTCTTC CASSYSIAGGYNEQFF
. . TRBJ2-7 TRBV5-1 TGCGCCAGCAGCTTGGGCAGTAACTCCTACGAGCAGTACTTC CASSLGSNSYEQYF
few TRBD1 TRBJ2-5 TRBV6-1 TGTGCCAGCGGGCGCACAGGGGTACAAGAGACCCAGTACTTC CASGRTGVQETQYF
many TRBD2 TRBJ2-7 TRBV6-1 TGTGCCAGCAGTACGACAGTGACTAGCGGCGGGTACGAGCAGTACTTC CASSTTVTSGGYEQYF
few TRBD1 TRBJ2-1 TRBV15 TGTGCCACCAGCAGCTCCGGGACAGACCCCTACAATGAGCAGTTCTTC CATSSSGTDPYNEQFF
. TRBD2 TRBJ2-3 TRBV20-1 TGCAGTGCTAGAAAAACCCCGCGGGAGGAATACACAGATACGCAGTATTTT CSARKTPREEYTDTQYF
few . TRBJ1-5 TRBV4-1 TGCGCCAGCAGCCAAGCAGGCGGCAATCAGCCCCAGCATTTT CASSQAGGNQPQHF
. . TRBJ1-5 TRBV19 TGTGCCAGTAGTATAGTCGACTGGTATAGCAATCAGCCCCAGCATTTT CASSIVDWYSNQPQHF
. TRBD1 TRBJ2-1 TRBV9 TGTGCCAGCAGCGTCTGGGACAGGAACAATGAGCAGTTCTTC CASSVWDRNNEQFF